A single sample is the source of the 32 T cell receptor beta chains below, sequenced in a study of CD8 T cells in ankylosing spondylitis. Study results and caveats: Ankylosing spondylitis blood appeared to carry a characteristic TCR beta motif of roughly eight highly homologous variants.

One entry per CDR3 protein, called by TCRdb with MiXCR from the 5' RACE reads. The sample contains 750,000 to 850,000 distinct CDR3 sequences, about an eighth of which appear only once. Their recognized antigens are unknown. The sequenced sample was blood, either unsorted or a sorted T cell fraction (not recorded which). The receptors shown here come from a male donor with ankylosing spondylitis.

At least ten counts were recorded for this clonotype. The rearrangement joins TRBV29-1 to TRBJ1-2, with a possible D match to TRBD1 (6 bases). The germline V and J ends were trimmed by 0 bases and 8 bases, with 10 bases remaining between them. Germline V gene data show CDR1 as SQVTM and CDR2 as ANQGSEA. The CDR3 length is 12 residues. The CDR3 DNA is TGCAGCGTTGAAGAAAACAGGGACGGCTACACCTTC. Protein product: CSVEENRDGYTF.

This clonotype was picked up many times. The chain has TRBV12-3 or TRBV12-4 and TRBJ1-1; D gene uncertain. The germline V and J ends were trimmed by 6 bases and 2 bases, with 10 bases remaining between them. This CDR3 is built from 13 residues. The CDR3 region has the DNA TGTGCCAGCAGCCTCATGATAAACACTGAAGCTTTCTTT. This codes for CASSLMINTEAFF.

The sample holds many counts of this clonotype. The V gene is TRBV29-1, the J gene TRBJ2-1, with D unresolved. The V gene lost 2 bases and the J gene lost 3 bases, with 2 bases spanning the gap. CDR3 length equals 11 residues. Germline loops: CDR1 SQVTM, CDR2 ANQGSEA. The CDR3 loop is CSVEYYNEQFF. CDR3 sequence (DNA): TGCAGCGTTGAATACTACAATGAGCAGTTCTTC.

This clonotype has at least ten counts. CDR3 nucleotides: TGTGCCAGCAGCAACCAGGGTAGGGTCGTCGCTTTCTTT. Protein sequence: CASSNQGRVVAFF. This rearrangement joins TRBV28 to TRBJ1-1; perhaps TRBD1 as D (5 bases). With 6 bases removed from V and 11 bases from J, the gap between germline ends came to 19 bases. CDR3 length: 13 amino acids. Germline lookup yields CDR1 MDHEN and CDR2 SYDVKM.

This clonotype was observed a handful of times. V usage is TRBV20-1 and J usage is TRBJ2-7, with 7 bases lining up with TRBD2. V was clipped by 5 bases and J by 2 bases; unmatched bases: 12. The CDR3 covers 15 residues. Germline V gives CDR1 DFQATT, CDR2 SNEGSKA (reference sequence). Here the CDR3 reads CSASPAGGSPYEQYF. The CDR3 region has the DNA TGCAGTGCTTCTCCTGCAGGCGGGAGCCCCTACGAGCAGTACTTC.

The rearrangement joins TRBV5-1 to TRBJ2-1, with TRBD1 as a possible D gene (5 bases). The CDR3 totals 15 residues. With 2 bases removed from V and 7 bases from J, the gap between germline ends came to 16 bases. Germline V lookup: CDR1 SGHRS, CDR2 YFSETQ. CDR3 protein: CASSLGVGLVNEQFF. In DNA, the CDR3 is TGCGCCAGCAGCTTAGGGGTAGGCCTGGTAAATGAGCAGTTCTTC.

This chain links TRBV7-6 with TRBJ2-5; 9 bases are a match to TRBD1. The CDR3 covers 14 residues. J was trimmed by 5 bases and V by 5 bases; bases with no gene match: 6. From germline, CDR1 is SGHVS and CDR2 FNYEAQ. This CDR3 is CASSRTGVGETQYF. The CDR3 DNA sequence: TGTGCCAGCAGCCGGACAGGGGTTGGGGAGACCCAGTACTTC.

This clonotype appeared a few times. The chain is built from TRBV7-2 and TRBJ2-3; D is ambiguous. Trimming cost V 1 base and J 6 bases, with 8 bases left between them. Germline CDR1 reads SGHTA; CDR2 reads FQGNSA. There are 13 residues in the CDR3. The CDR3 loop is CASSLGYSDTQYF. The CDR3 DNA reads TGTGCCAGCAGCTTAGGGTACTCGGATACGCAGTATTTT.

This clonotype was found a few times. The V call is TRBV5-1, the J call TRBJ2-3; D possibly corresponds to TRBD1 (6 bases). The germline V and J ends were trimmed by 5 bases and 0 bases, with 13 bases remaining between them. CDR1 and CDR2 from the germline V gene are SGHRS and YFSETQ. This CDR3 comprises 15 residues. In DNA, the CDR3 is TGCGCCAGCAGATCACTTAGGGGGAGCACAGATACGCAGTATTTT. Translated: CASRSLRGSTDTQYF.

This clonotype was counted between two and nine times. This chain connects TRBV7-3 to TRBJ2-2; 7 bases line up with TRBD2. V dropped 1 base and J dropped 0; count of bases not matched to a gene: 2. The germline V gene encodes CDR1 SGHTA and CDR2 FQGTGA. The CDR3 is 16 amino acids. CDR3 in amino acids: CASSLIGGTNTGELFF. The CDR3 DNA reads TGTGCCAGCAGCTTAATCGGGGGGACGAACACCGGGGAGCTGTTTTTT.

The chain links TRBV5-1 to TRBJ1-6; D is unclear. Trimming removed 2 bases at V and 8 bases at J, with 14 bases between. The CDR3 loop spans 15 amino acids. The germline gives CDR1 SGHRS, CDR2 YFSETQ. CDR3 protein: CASSFTAGGDSPLHF. For the CDR3, the DNA is TGCGCCAGCAGCTTTACTGCAGGCGGAGATTCACCCCTCCACTTT.

This clonotype was detected only a few times. The V and J genes are TRBV7-2 and TRBJ2-1, with a weak D call TRBD1 (5 bases). CDR1 is SGHTA, CDR2 FQGNSA, per germline. V was trimmed by 1 base and J by 6 bases, leaving 13 bases between them. This CDR3 is built from 15 residues. The CDR3 sequence: CASSLERQGFNEQFF. CDR3 bases: TGTGCCAGCAGCTTAGAAAGGCAGGGTTTCAATGAGCAGTTCTTC.

This clonotype turned up a few times. The J gene is TRBJ2-1, the V gene TRBV10-3; D is unresolved. This CDR3 comprises 13 residues. V was shortened by 5 bases and J by 9 bases, with 14 bases between the two germline ends. From germline, CDR1 is ENHRY and CDR2 SYGVKD. CDR3 residues: CAISKSRVSEQFF. CDR3 bases: TGTGCCATCAGTAAAAGTAGGGTTTCTGAGCAGTTCTTC.

This clonotype was detected ten times or more. This rearrangement joins TRBV29-1 to TRBJ2-7; the D gene is possibly TRBD2 (6 bases). The germline CDR1 and CDR2 sequences are SQVTM and ANQGSEA. Deletions cut 5 bases from V and 2 bases from J, with 22 bases between. This CDR3 comprises 16 residues. The CDR3 spells CSVSPPGGTATYEQYF. The CDR3 coding sequence is TGCAGCGTTTCCCCTCCGGGCGGGACCGCGACCTACGAGCAGTACTTC.

The table lists this clonotype with a few counts. V usage is TRBV11-1 and J usage is TRBJ2-7; unclear D gene. There are 15 residues in the CDR3. V gave up 6 bases and J gave up 6 bases, with 21 bases separating them. Germline V CDR1 and CDR2: SGHAT, FQDESV (reference sequence). The CDR3 nucleotides read TGTGCCAGCAGGATGAGGCAGTACGGTCCCGCCGAGCAGTACTTC. It codes for CASRMRQYGPAEQYF.

The chain carries TRBV7-3 and TRBJ2-1; 14 bases are shared with TRBD2. The germline CDR1 and CDR2 sequences are SGHTA and FQGTGA. The length of the CDR3 is 15 residues. V trimming: 4 bases; J trimming: 8 bases; junction bases outside the gene matches: 4. The CDR3 region is CASSWGLAGVYEQFF. The CDR3 DNA reads TGTGCCAGCAGCTGGGGACTAGCGGGGGTATATGAGCAGTTCTTC.

This clonotype was recorded at least ten times. The CDR3 loop reads CSVSGQLNQPQHF. DNA for the CDR3: TGCAGCGTTAGTGGCCAGCTCAATCAGCCCCAGCATTTT. This chain connects TRBV29-1 to TRBJ1-5; no definite D call. V was clipped by 5 bases and J by 3 bases, with 11 bases between them. The germline CDR1 and CDR2 sequences are SQVTM and ANQGSEA. This CDR3 comprises 13 residues.

This sequence joins TRBV6-2 or TRBV6-3 and TRBJ1-1, with TRBD1 identical over 10 bases. The CDR3 has 15 residues. The germline CDR1 and CDR2 sequences are MNHEY and SVGEGT. The ends lost 5 bases at V and 5 bases at J; junction bases unmatched: 8. DNA for the CDR3: TGTGCCAGCAGTAAAGGAGACAGGGGGCTGACTGAAGCTTTCTTT. Protein product: CASSKGDRGLTEAFF.

The chain carries TRBV11-1 and TRBJ2-1; D might be TRBD1 or TRBD2, each matching 7 bases. Between the trimmed V and J ends, which lost 5 bases and 3 bases, there was a span of 23 bases. CDR1 and CDR2 (germline): SGHAT, FQDESV (reference sequence). This CDR3 region has 18 residues. The CDR3: CASSPSILGGTVYNEQFF. As DNA, the CDR3 is TGTGCCAGCAGCCCCTCTATACTGGGAGGGACAGTCTACAATGAGCAGTTCTTC. The whole variable domain, filled in from reference TRBV11-1 and TRBJ2-1, reads EAEVAQSPRYKITEKSQAVAFWCDPISGHATLYWYRQILGQGPELLVQFQDESVVDDSQLPKDRFSAERLKGVDSTLKIQPAELGDSAMYLCASSPSILGGTVYNEQFFGPGTRLTVL.

This clonotype was seen a few times. The chain recombines TRBV27 with TRBJ2-3; weak D call: TRBD2 (6 bases). Germline loops: CDR1 MNHEY, CDR2 SMNVEV (reference sequence). The CDR3 is 16 amino acids. V was cut by 6 bases and J by 2 bases, with 18 bases left in between. The chain's CDR3 is CASSALAVFTTDTQYF. Here the CDR3 DNA reads TGTGCCAGCAGCGCATTAGCGGTTTTTACCACAGATACGCAGTATTTT.

This clonotype was counted between two and nine times. The V gene is TRBV12-3 or TRBV12-4, the J gene TRBJ2-7; D gene unclear. Deletions cut 6 bases from V and 4 bases from J, with 7 bases between. The CDR3 runs 11 residues. CDR3 in amino acids: CASRAGYEQYF. CDR3 DNA sequence: TGTGCCAGCAGAGCCGGATACGAGCAGTACTTC.

The CDR3 DNA is TGTGCCAGCACCCAGCGGGGGGCGCCCCTAGGCGGGGAGCTGTTTTTT. It yields the protein CASTQRGAPLGGELFF. This chain connects TRBV6-1 to TRBJ2-2; 9 bases fit TRBD2. The junction had 13 bases not matched to a gene; V was cut back by 7 bases and J by 7 bases. There are 16 residues in the CDR3. Per the germline V gene, CDR1 is MNHNS and CDR2 is SASEGT.

This clonotype was picked up many times. CDR3 sequence: CASSLRSGETEAFF. CDR3 sequence (DNA): TGCGCCAGCAGCTTGCGGTCCGGGGAGACTGAAGCTTTCTTT. The V call is TRBV5-1, the J call TRBJ1-1; unclear D gene. Between the trimmed V and J ends, which lost 1 base and 5 bases, there was a span of 12 bases. CDR1 and CDR2 (germline): SGHRS, YFSETQ. The CDR3 sequence is 14 residues long.

The V gene is TRBV6-1, the J gene TRBJ2-5; D not certain. V was shortened by 5 bases and J by 0 bases, with 7 bases between the two germline ends. CDR1 is MNHNS, CDR2 SASEGT, per germline. The CDR3 is made up of 13 amino acids. The CDR3 spells CASSRRYQETQYF. Here the CDR3 DNA reads TGTGCCAGCAGTCGTCGGTACCAAGAGACCCAGTACTTC.

The chain combines TRBV7-9 with TRBJ2-3; D call uncertain. This CDR3 region has 14 residues. Trimming removed 2 bases from V and 4 bases from J, with 10 bases in between. Germline CDR1 SEHNR, CDR2 FQNEAQ (reference sequence). The CDR3 spells CASSLMSSPDTQYF. CDR3 in DNA: TGTGCCAGCAGCTTAATGTCCTCCCCAGATACGCAGTATTTT.

This chain connects TRBV20-1 to TRBJ2-1; 8 bases line up with TRBD2. V was pared by 4 bases and J by 8 bases, with 13 bases of the junction left unmatched. CDR3 length equals 15 residues. The germline V gene has CDR1 DFQATT and CDR2 SNEGSKA (reference sequence). CDR3: CSAILAGNPNDEQFF. As DNA, the CDR3 is TGCAGTGCTATCTTAGCGGGAAACCCAAACGATGAGCAGTTCTTC.

This clonotype occurred many times. V gene TRBV6-5 combines with J gene TRBJ1-5, with D maybe TRBD1 (5 bases). From germline, CDR1 is MNHEY and CDR2 SVGAGI. The CDR3 contains 17 residues. Trimming pared 2 bases from V and 0 bases from J, leaving 14 bases between. The DNA of the CDR3 is TGTGCCAGCAGTTACGGGGAGGGGATAAATAGCAATCAGCCCCAGCATTTT. Amino acids: CASSYGEGINSNQPQHF.

This clonotype was detected only once. This rearrangement joins TRBV5-1 to TRBJ2-3; the D is unclear. Between the trimmed V and J ends, which lost 4 bases and 1 base, there was a span of 13 bases. The CDR3 length is 15 residues. The V gene's germline CDR1 is SGHRS and CDR2 YFSETQ. CDR3 bases: TGCGCCAGCAGCCCCCTAGTATCAGGCACAGATACGCAGTATTTT. This codes for CASSPLVSGTDTQYF.

At least ten counts were recorded for this clonotype. This sequence joins TRBV4-2 and TRBJ2-1; TRBD2 matches at 9 bases. Germline V gives CDR1 LGHNA, CDR2 YNFKEQ. The J segment lost 8 bases and the V segment lost 0 bases, leaving 11 bases of the junction unmatched. This CDR3 comprises 17 residues. CDR3 region: CASSQDPRGGGEYEQFF. The CDR3 nucleotides are TGTGCCAGCAGCCAAGATCCCCGTGGCGGGGGGGAGTATGAGCAGTTCTTC.

This clonotype appeared a few times. The V gene is TRBV10-3, the J gene TRBJ2-1; D possibly matches TRBD1 or TRBD2 (5 bases each). The CDR3 covers 13 residues. The germline CDR1 and CDR2 sequences are ENHRY and SYGVKD. The V end lost 10 bases, the J end lost 8 bases, and 18 bases lay between the germline ends. The chain's CDR3 is CATKGTDGYEQFF. CDR3 coding DNA: TGTGCCACCAAGGGGACGGACGGCTATGAGCAGTTCTTC.

The V and J genes are TRBV28 and TRBJ1-4; D not certain. Germline values: CDR1 MDHEN, CDR2 SYDVKM. Trimming removed 4 bases at V and 1 base at J, with 10 bases between. This CDR3 has 15 amino acids. The CDR3 DNA reads TGTGCCAGCAGTTCCTTAGGTGAAACTAATGAAAAACTGTTTTTT. Amino acid sequence: CASSSLGETNEKLFF.

This clonotype was seen more than once but under ten times. This chain connects TRBV25-1 to TRBJ2-1, with 9 bases matching TRBD2. Per germline, CDR1 MGHDK and CDR2 SYGVNS. The V segment lost 4 bases and the J segment 2 bases; nucleotides outside the gene matches: 3. CDR3 length: 15 residues. The CDR3 loop reads CASSGAGGPYNEQFF. CDR3 nucleotides: TGTGCCAGCAGTGGAGCGGGAGGCCCCTACAATGAGCAGTTCTTC.